Shown below are 13 T cell receptor beta chains from a single sample sequenced in a study of CD8 T cells in Susac syndrome. RNA, at about 0.45 to 1 ug, was reverse transcribed with random hexamers. TCRdb re-derived calls from the immunoSEQ multiplex PCR reads in MiXCR, one entry per CDR3 protein. The sample yields some 200,000 distinct CDR3 sequences, over 85% seen once. The sequenced material came from CD4+ T cells from PBMCs. These receptors came from a human donor in good health.

The rearrangement uses TRBV12-3 or TRBV12-4 and TRBJ2-1; no clear D gene. The V end was cut by 3 bases, the J end by 7 bases, with 7 bases between. There are 12 residues in the CDR3. As DNA, the CDR3 is TGTGCCAGCAGTTTGAGGCGGAATGAGCAGTTCTTC. This encodes CASSLRRNEQFF.

This chain uses TRBV7-9 with TRBJ2-1, with no clear D. V was cut by 4 bases and J by 7 bases, with 8 bases left in between. The CDR3 covers 12 residues. CDR1 and CDR2 from the germline V gene are SEHNR and FQNEAQ (reference sequence). The CDR3 sequence is CASSSPRNEQFF. CDR3 bases: TGTGCCAGCAGCTCTCCACGGAATGAGCAGTTCTTC.

V and J are TRBV20-1 and TRBJ2-1, with D uncertain. The CDR3 runs to 15 residues. The germline V gene encodes CDR1 DFQATT and CDR2 SNEGSKA (reference sequence). V lost 1 base and J 0 bases, leaving 10 bases between the germline ends. The CDR3 reads CSARVLGPSYNEQFF. DNA of the CDR3: TGCAGTGCTAGAGTTCTCGGCCCCTCCTACAATGAGCAGTTCTTC.

V and J are TRBV9 and TRBJ2-1; a possible D gene is TRBD2 (6 bases). The germline V gene has CDR1 SGDLS and CDR2 YYNGEE. This CDR3 is built from 14 residues. Trimming stripped 0 bases from V and 7 bases from J, with 11 bases between. The CDR3 is CASSVAGVKNEQFF. DNA for the CDR3: TGTGCCAGCAGCGTAGCGGGAGTTAAGAATGAGCAGTTCTTC.

The rearrangement uses TRBV29-1 and TRBJ2-1; 7 bases fit TRBD2. CDR1 and CDR2 (germline): SQVTM, ANQGSEA. J lost 3 bases, V lost 6 bases, and 11 bases had no gene match. The CDR3 is 15 residues long. The CDR3 loop reads CSVTRRAGVYNEQFF. The CDR3 coding sequence is TGCAGCGTCACCCGTCGGGCGGGAGTCTACAATGAGCAGTTCTTC.

This chain links TRBV29-1 with TRBJ1-2; D not resolved. Trimming took 2 bases from V and 1 from J, leaving 5 bases between them. The CDR3 runs to 12 residues. In germline, CDR1 is SQVTM, CDR2 ANQGSEA. The CDR3 protein is CSVERINYGYTF. CDR3 DNA sequence: TGCAGCGTTGAACGGATTAACTATGGCTACACCTTC.

Comments on this clonotype: Germline and junction disagree at one end, which may indicate a read error. The rearrangement links TRBV30 to TRBJ2-3; the D gene is possibly TRBD1 (6 bases). Germline-derived CDR1 and CDR2 are GTSNPN and SVGIG (reference sequence). This CDR3 has 14 residues. The DNA for the CDR3 is TGTGCTTGGACGGCAATACAGGGTTCAGATACGCAGTATTTT. This encodes CAWTAIQGSDTQYF.

The J gene is TRBJ2-1, the V gene TRBV11-2; unclear D gene. The CDR3 contains 14 residues. CDR1 and CDR2 from the germline V gene are SGHAT and FQNNGV. V lost 1 base and J lost 6, with 10 bases in between. CDR3: CASSLGLLTNEQFF. The CDR3 nucleotides read TGTGCCAGCAGCTTAGGGCTACTAACCAATGAGCAGTTCTTC.

J is TRBJ2-1 and V is TRBV20-1; no reliable D call. The CDR3 has 14 amino acids. Germline CDR1 is DFQATT and CDR2 is SNEGSKA (reference sequence). V shed 3 bases and J shed 2 bases, with 11 bases lying between them. The DNA for the CDR3 is TGCAGTGCTAGTGGGCCGCGGACCTACAATGAGCAGTTCTTC. Residues: CSASGPRTYNEQFF.

The chain combines TRBV12-3 or TRBV12-4 with TRBJ2-7; D might be TRBD2 (5 bases). The CDR3 extends over 12 amino acids. V gave up 7 bases and J gave up 2 bases, with 9 bases separating them. The CDR3 loop is CASKEATYEQYF. As DNA, the CDR3 is TGTGCCAGCAAGGAGGCAACCTACGAGCAGTACTTC.

The chain carries TRBV9 and TRBJ2-1; the D gene is possibly TRBD1 (6 bases). The germline V and J ends were trimmed by 6 bases and 1 base, with 14 bases remaining between them. The germline gives CDR1 SGDLS, CDR2 YYNGEE. This CDR3 is 15 amino acids long. CDR3 coding DNA: TGTGCCAGCACCAAACGACAGGAATCCTACAATGAGCAGTTCTTC. As protein: CASTKRQESYNEQFF.

V gene TRBV27 combines with J gene TRBJ2-7; unclear D gene. V lost 8 bases, J lost 6 bases, and 17 bases lay in between. The germline gives CDR1 MNHEY, CDR2 SMNVEV (reference sequence). The CDR3 runs to 13 residues. Here the CDR3 reads CASGWSLLSEQYF. The CDR3 region has the DNA TGTGCCAGCGGCTGGAGTCTCCTATCCGAGCAGTACTTC.

The rearrangement uses TRBV30 and TRBJ2-5; D not resolved. Germline V gene sequence: CDR1 GTSNPN, CDR2 SVGIG (reference sequence). The CDR3 contains 12 residues. Trimming left V 1 base short and J 4 bases short, with 7 bases between. CDR3 coding DNA: TGTGCCTGGAGTGGGGCGAGAGAGACCCAGTACTTC. Its translation is CAWSGARETQYF.